Listed here are 10 T cell receptor beta chains from one sample, sequenced in a study of cytomegalovirus exposure and HLA in healthy donors. PCR employed 60 Vbeta and 13 Jbeta primers. Method: immunoSEQ multiplex PCR; TCRdb's copy keeps in-frame clones and lacks some. In the table there are tens of thousands of clones, more than 65% of which are singletons. Sequencing input: PBMCs. These receptors came from a young man in good health and CMV-seronegative.

V usage is TRBV5-6 and J usage is TRBJ1-1; D may be TRBD1 (5 bases). V shed 5 bases and J shed 1 base, with 9 bases lying between them. This CDR3 has 13 residues. Germline V CDR1 and CDR2: SGHDT, YYEEEE. CDR3 residues: CASRFDRNTEAFF. CDR3 in DNA: TGTGCCAGCAGGTTTGACAGGAACACTGAAGCTTTCTTT.

This clone was counted a few times. The rearrangement uses TRBV7-9 and TRBJ1-1; 9 bases fit TRBD1. V was pared by 5 bases and J by 1 base, with 2 bases of the junction left unmatched. The germline V gene has CDR1 SEHNR and CDR2 FQNEAQ (reference sequence). The CDR3 has 14 amino acids. The CDR3 region has the DNA TGTGCCAGCAGCCCGGGACAGGGGAACACTGAAGCTTTCTTT. Translated, it gives CASSPGQGNTEAFF.

This clone was observed once. The rearrangement links TRBV30 to TRBJ1-2; 9 bases are a match to TRBD1. CDR3 length equals 12 residues. The germline CDR1 and CDR2 sequences are GTSNPN and SVGIG (reference sequence). With 7 bases clipped from V and 3 bases from J, the junction kept 3 bases outside the gene matches. The CDR3 DNA sequence: TGTGCCTCCAGACAGGGGGACTATGGCTACACCTTC. Encoded protein: CASRQGDYGYTF. Supplemented by reference TRBV30 and TRBJ1-2, the full variable domain reads SQTIHQWPATLVQPVGSPLSLECTVEGTSNPNLYWYRQAAGRGLQLLFYSVGIGQISSEVPQNLSASRPQDRQFILSSKKLLLSDSGFYLCASRQGDYGYTFGSGTRLTVV.

The rearrangement joins TRBV5-4 to TRBJ2-7, with a weak D call TRBD1 (5 bases). Germline V gene lookup returns CDR1 SGHNT and CDR2 YYREEE (reference sequence). V was cut by 4 bases and J by 3 bases, with 11 bases left in between. This CDR3 has 13 residues. CDR3 residues: CASSRDRYYEQYF. The CDR3 region has the DNA TGTGCCAGCAGCCGTGACAGATACTACGAGCAGTACTTC.

This clone was counted once. The gene calls are TRBV7-3 and TRBJ2-2; 14 bases match TRBD2. Unmatched junction bases numbered 5, after V lost 3 bases and J lost 5 bases. This CDR3 comprises 17 residues. Germline V gene sequence: CDR1 SGHTA, CDR2 FQGTGA. In DNA form, the CDR3 reads TGTGCCAGCAGCTTTGGACTAGCGGGGGGAAGAACCGGGGAGCTGTTTTTT. The encoded protein is CASSFGLAGGRTGELFF.

This chain joins TRBV28 and TRBJ2-1, with 8 bases matching TRBD1. Looked up from germline, CDR1 is MDHEN and CDR2 is SYDVKM. Losses at the gene ends were 6 bases for V and 5 bases for J; bases not matched to a gene: 6. This CDR3 has 14 residues. CDR3 in DNA: TGTGCCAGCAGGAGACAGGGGTTGGACAATGAGCAGTTCTTC. Amino acid sequence: CASRRQGLDNEQFF.

This chain joins TRBV6-5 and TRBJ1-6; a weak D match, TRBD1 (5 bases). The CDR3 extends over 15 amino acids. The germline V gene has CDR1 MNHEY and CDR2 SVGAGI. V lost 5 bases and J 6 bases, leaving 14 bases between the germline ends. CDR3 in DNA: TGTGCCAGCAGTCCGATTCTTGGGGCTAATTCACCCCTCCACTTT. Translated: CASSPILGANSPLHF.

The V call is TRBV19, the J call TRBJ2-7; 7 bases match TRBD2. The CDR3 runs to 14 residues. Germline CDR1 is LNHDA and CDR2 is SQIVND (reference sequence). V lost 5 bases and J lost 4; bases outside the gene matches: 8. The CDR3 sequence: CASSAGTTFYEQYF. CDR3 nucleotide sequence: TGTGCCAGTAGTGCCGGGACTACCTTTTACGAGCAGTACTTC.

This clone was counted a few times. The chain links TRBV19 to TRBJ1-2, with D possibly TRBD1 on 6 matching bases. The germline V and J ends were trimmed by 4 bases and 2 bases, with 17 bases remaining between them. The V gene's germline CDR1 is LNHDA and CDR2 SQIVND (reference sequence). The CDR3 spans 16 residues. This chain's CDR3 is CASSTQDSPRNYGYTF. The CDR3 nucleotides read TGTGCCAGTAGTACCCAGGACAGCCCGAGGAACTATGGCTACACCTTC.

The CDR3 DNA sequence: TGTGCCAGCAGTCCATCACCTCGGAGGGTATTGGGAAACACCATATATTTT. Protein: CASSPSPRRVLGNTIYF. The J gene is TRBJ1-3, the V gene TRBV27; D gene unclear. V was pared by 5 bases and J by 4 bases, with 21 bases between. Germline V lookup: CDR1 MNHEY, CDR2 SMNVEV (reference sequence). CDR3 size: 17 residues.